The 20 T cell receptor beta chains below come from one sample, sequenced in a study of T-cell memory formation after mild COVID-19. Each CDR3 protein is one row after TCRdb ran MiXCR on the 5' RACE reads. The data hold approximately 54,000 distinct CDR3 sequences, with around 12% observed a single time. Input material: PBMCs or a T cell subset sorted from them (not recorded which). The receptors originated from a man between 18 and 35 years old who had mild COVID-19 (a few samples of this study predate the infection). Cell type and time point are not known.

V and J are TRBV7-9 and TRBJ2-1, with D tentatively TRBD1 (6 bases). The CDR3 consists of 14 residues. Looked up from germline, CDR1 is SEHNR and CDR2 is FQNEAQ (reference sequence). Trimming cost V 5 bases and J 9 bases, with 17 bases left between them. DNA of the CDR3: TGTGCCAGCAGCGCATACAGGGTACACGGTGAGCAGTTCTTC. The encoded protein is CASSAYRVHGEQFF.

This clonotype was counted many times. The chain uses TRBV7-7 and TRBJ2-7; 8 positions agree with TRBD1. Germline V gene sequence: CDR1 SSHAT, CDR2 FNYEAQ (reference sequence). The CDR3 totals 15 residues. CDR3 amino acids: CASRNTGGSSYEQYV. As DNA, the CDR3 is TGTGCTAGCAGAAATACAGGGGGTAGCTCCTACGAGCAGTACGTC.

This clonotype was detected ten times or more. V usage is TRBV7-2 and J usage is TRBJ2-3; maybe TRBD2 (5 bases). Trimming left V 1 base short and J 8 bases short, with 16 bases between. Germline CDR1 is SGHTA and CDR2 is FQGNSA. The CDR3 totals 15 residues. The CDR3 region is CASSLGVEARGTQYF. CDR3 coding DNA: TGTGCCAGCAGCTTAGGTGTAGAGGCTCGGGGTACGCAGTATTTT.

This clonotype was counted many times. V is TRBV7-3 and J is TRBJ1-2, with 8 positions matching TRBD1. The CDR3 is made up of 13 amino acids. V dropped 4 bases and J dropped 6; count of bases not matched to a gene: 4. Germline CDR1 reads SGHTA; CDR2 reads FQGTGA. For the CDR3, the DNA is TGTGCCAGCAGCTCGGGACAGGCCGATGGCTACACCTTC. Protein: CASSSGQADGYTF.

This clonotype appeared a few times. The rearrangement uses TRBV4-2 and TRBJ1-1; D unresolved. The CDR3 is made up of 13 amino acids. Looked up from germline, CDR1 is LGHNA and CDR2 is YNFKEQ. Trimming removed 0 bases at V and 1 base at J, with 3 bases between. The CDR3 region has the DNA TGTGCCAGCAGCCAAGAAAAGAACACTGAAGCTTTCTTT. It translates to CASSQEKNTEAFF.

The rearrangement links TRBV25-1 to TRBJ2-1, with a weak D call TRBD2 (7 bases). The ends were cut back, 4 bases at V and 9 bases at J, with 19 bases in the middle. The CDR3 has 15 residues. CDR1 MGHDK and CDR2 SYGVNS come from the germline V gene. CDR3 sequence: CASSGEGGPDSEQFF. The DNA of the CDR3 is TGTGCCAGCAGTGGAGAGGGGGGGCCTGATAGTGAGCAGTTCTTC.

A few counts support this clonotype. V gene TRBV5-1 combines with J gene TRBJ2-5; unclear D gene. This CDR3 comprises 16 residues. The V gene lost 1 base and the J gene lost 3 bases, with 16 bases spanning the gap. Germline-derived CDR1 and CDR2 are SGHRS and YFSETQ. CDR3 amino acids: CASSLLPLGQKETQYF. The CDR3 DNA is TGCGCCAGCAGCTTGCTGCCCCTTGGGCAGAAAGAGACCCAGTACTTC.

The chain recombines TRBV12-3 or TRBV12-4 with TRBJ1-1; D gene unclear. Trimming pared 3 bases from V and 10 bases from J, leaving 15 bases between. The CDR3 is 13 residues long. The CDR3 loop is CASSFGVSDGAFF. The CDR3 DNA reads as TGTGCCAGCAGTTTCGGGGTATCCGACGGAGCTTTCTTT.

This clonotype was observed a few times. The V and J genes are TRBV7-2 and TRBJ1-4, with 9 bases aligning to TRBD1. Unmatched junction bases numbered 10, after V lost 6 bases and J lost 8 bases. The CDR3 has 15 amino acids. Germline CDR1 reads SGHTA; CDR2 reads FQGNSA. The chain's CDR3 is CASRSGTGSLEKLFF. As DNA, the CDR3 is TGTGCCAGCAGGTCCGGGACAGGGTCCTTAGAAAAACTGTTTTTT.

This clonotype has ten or more counts. This rearrangement joins TRBV18 to TRBJ1-5, with D possibly being TRBD1 (5 bases). V was trimmed by 2 bases and J by 6 bases, leaving 11 bases between them. In germline, CDR1 is KGHSH, CDR2 LQKENI. This CDR3 is 14 amino acids long. CDR3 loop: CASSPEAGSQPQHF. CDR3 bases: TGTGCCAGCTCACCAGAGGCAGGGAGTCAGCCCCAGCATTTT.

This clonotype came up a few times. The V gene is TRBV11-2, the J gene TRBJ2-3, with a weak D call TRBD2 (7 bases). This CDR3 contains 16 residues. Per germline, CDR1 SGHAT and CDR2 FQNNGV. V was trimmed by 1 base and J by 3 bases, leaving 14 bases between them. The CDR3: CASSLVGGGLTDTQYF. CDR3 DNA sequence: TGTGCCAGCAGCTTAGTCGGCGGGGGCCTTACAGATACGCAGTATTTT.

The V gene is TRBV6-5, the J gene TRBJ1-2, with D hard to call. The CDR3 is made up of 14 amino acids. V dropped 6 bases and J dropped 0 bases, with 11 bases sitting between them. The V gene's germline CDR1 is MNHEY and CDR2 SVGAGI. Written as DNA, the CDR3 is TGTGCCAGCAGCCGTCCGGGGTCTAACTATGGCTACACCTTC. Translating gives CASSRPGSNYGYTF.

The rearrangement links TRBV6-2 or TRBV6-3 to TRBJ1-2; D not certain. The CDR3 has 13 amino acids. V was cut by 7 bases and J by 2 bases, with 11 bases left in between. Germline V gene data show CDR1 as MNHEY and CDR2 as SVGEGT. For the CDR3, the DNA is TGTGCCAGCACCCCCGACGGGAACTATGGCTACACCTTC. It encodes CASTPDGNYGYTF.

This clonotype was seen a few times. J is TRBJ2-3 and V is TRBV6-5; D uncertain. V was shortened by 8 bases and J by 4 bases, with 7 bases between the two germline ends. This CDR3 has 11 residues. From germline, CDR1 is MNHEY and CDR2 SVGAGI. The CDR3 region is CASGRADTQYF. Here the CDR3 DNA reads TGTGCCAGCGGTCGAGCAGATACGCAGTATTTT.

This chain uses TRBV12-3 or TRBV12-4 with TRBJ2-3; 8 bases map to TRBD1. V shed 7 bases, J shed 1 base, and the junction held 7 bases outside the gene matches. This CDR3 has 15 amino acids. The CDR3 nucleotides are TGTGCCAGCATTAACCCGGACAGGGGCACAGATACGCAGTATTTT. The encoded protein is CASINPDRGTDTQYF.

The chain couples TRBV9 to TRBJ2-1; D is unresolved. Germline V CDR1 and CDR2: SGDLS, YYNGEE. There are 18 residues in the CDR3. V was cut by 3 bases and J by 0 bases, with 19 bases left in between. The CDR3 coding sequence is TGTGCCAGCAGCGCGAGGACCGGAAGCCTTAACTCCTACAATGAGCAGTTCTTC. Protein product: CASSARTGSLNSYNEQFF.

CDR3 loop: CASSPRGYPHEQYF. The CDR3 DNA is TGCGCCAGCAGCCCTCGGGGTTATCCCCACGAGCAGTACTTC. The chain has TRBV4-1 and TRBJ2-7, with D tentatively TRBD2 (5 bases). The ends were cut back, 4 bases at V and 5 bases at J, with 15 bases in the middle. The CDR3 sequence is 14 residues long. Germline-derived CDR1 and CDR2 are MGHRA and YSYEKL.

The gene calls are TRBV27 and TRBJ2-6; D gene ambiguous. CDR1 and CDR2 (germline): MNHEY, SMNVEV (reference sequence). Trimming shortened V by 6 bases and J by 0 bases, and 18 bases separated the two germline ends. This CDR3 has 18 amino acids. The CDR3 region is CASRSTSSWRSGANVLTF. The CDR3 nucleotides read TGTGCCAGCAGATCCACCTCGAGTTGGCGCTCTGGGGCCAACGTCCTGACTTTC.

The chain has TRBV21-1 and TRBJ2-7; TRBD1 was called by the table and not checked on the DNA. TRBV21-1 represents a pseudogene. The CDR3 is 16 residues long. CDR3 amino acids: CASSKETQGSSYEQYV. The CDR3 DNA follows: TGTGCCAGCAGCAAAGAGACACAGGGGTCTTCCTACGAGCAGTACGTC.

This clonotype was counted between two and nine times. The V and J genes are TRBV6-2 or TRBV6-3 and TRBJ2-5, with D perhaps assigned TRBD1 or TRBD2 (6 bases each). This CDR3 is built from 13 residues. V lost 2 bases and J lost 4, with 8 bases in between. Looked up from germline, CDR1 is MNHEY and CDR2 is SVGEGT. CDR3 bases: TGTGCCAGCAGTTACGGGGGGCCAGAGACCCAGTACTTC. Its translation is CASSYGGPETQYF.